These 20 T cell receptor beta chains came from one sample sequenced in a study of early T cells in non-severe SARS-CoV-2 infection. One entry per CDR3 protein results from TCRdb running MiXCR on the 5' RACE reads. The sample holds 68,000 or so distinct CDR3 sequences; 9.5% to 15% are singletons and the top ten take 1.5% to 2%. Source material: whole blood. These receptors came from an adult who was a healthcare worker with PCR-confirmed SARS-CoV-2 infection or an uninfected control (not recorded which).

This clonotype was detected only a few times. The genes are TRBV12-3 or TRBV12-4 and TRBJ2-1, with D possibly being TRBD1 (6 bases). The V gene lost 6 bases and the J gene lost 8 bases, with 14 bases spanning the gap. This CDR3 spans 13 amino acids. This CDR3 is CASRVQGWDEQFF. The CDR3 DNA follows: TGTGCCAGCAGGGTACAGGGTTGGGATGAGCAGTTCTTC.

The chain combines TRBV3-1 with TRBJ2-7; D is undetermined. Trimming took off 3 bases at V and 3 bases at J, with 9 bases between the two ends. In germline, CDR1 is LGHDT, CDR2 YNNKEL (reference sequence). This CDR3 comprises 13 residues. The CDR3 spells CASSHPLYYEQYF. The CDR3 nucleotides are TGTGCCAGCAGCCACCCCTTATACTACGAGCAGTACTTC.

The chain carries TRBV5-1 and TRBJ1-6; 8 nucleotides align to TRBD1. The CDR3 covers 14 residues. Germline CDR1 SGHRS, CDR2 YFSETQ. Trimming removed 3 bases from V and 10 bases from J; junction bases left unmatched: 6. This CDR3 reads CASSSRQGLSPLHF. CDR3 in DNA: TGCGCCAGCAGCTCCAGACAGGGGCTATCACCCCTCCACTTT.

This clonotype was seen more than once but under ten times. DNA for the CDR3: TGTGCCAGCAGCTTACGACCGGGGTACGAGCAGTACTTC. Protein sequence: CASSLRPGYEQYF. The genes are TRBV7-6 and TRBJ2-7; tentative D call: TRBD2 (5 bases). The CDR3 contains 13 residues. The V gene lost 2 bases and the J gene lost 4 bases, with 9 bases spanning the gap. Germline CDR1 and CDR2: SGHVS and FNYEAQ.

This clonotype was seen a few times. V gene TRBV3-1 combines with J gene TRBJ1-1; TRBD1 matches at 7 bases. After removal of 4 bases from V and 2 bases from J, the junction contained 10 bases not matched to a gene. Germline V gives CDR1 LGHDT, CDR2 YNNKEL (reference sequence). CDR3 length: 16 residues. CDR3 sequence reads: CASSPSDRQRNTEAFF. Here the CDR3 DNA reads TGTGCCAGCAGCCCGTCGGACAGGCAGAGAAACACTGAAGCTTTCTTT.

This clonotype came up many times. The chain has TRBV11-1 and TRBJ2-5, with D hard to call. Germline CDR1 is SGHAT and CDR2 is FQDESV (reference sequence). This CDR3 is built from 13 residues. Trimming removed 1 base at V and 4 bases at J, with 7 bases between. The CDR3: CASSLGRIETQYF. The CDR3 region has the DNA TGTGCCAGCAGCTTAGGCCGTATAGAGACCCAGTACTTC.

The J gene is TRBJ2-2, the V gene TRBV7-6; 11 nucleotides line up with TRBD1. Germline CDR1 and CDR2: SGHVS and FNYEAQ. V lost 4 bases to trimming and J lost 7 bases; unmatched junction nucleotides: 8. There are 16 residues in the CDR3. This CDR3 reads CASSWGQGVFVGELFF. The CDR3 region has the DNA TGTGCCAGCAGCTGGGGACAGGGGGTTTTTGTCGGGGAGCTGTTTTTT.

This clonotype was recorded a few times. The V gene is TRBV11-2, the J gene TRBJ2-7; perhaps D is TRBD1 or TRBD2 (5 bases each). The CDR3 covers 15 residues. Germline V gives CDR1 SGHAT, CDR2 FQNNGV. With 2 bases removed from V and 3 bases from J, the gap between germline ends came to 14 bases. CDR3 protein: CASSLMGPLIYEQYF. CDR3 DNA: TGTGCCAGCAGCTTAATGGGACCGTTAATCTACGAGCAGTACTTC.

The chain carries TRBV6-2 or TRBV6-3 and TRBJ2-5; D tentatively fits TRBD1 or TRBD2 (6 bases each). This CDR3 spans 12 amino acids. Germline CDR1 and CDR2: MNHEY and SVGEGT. Trimming shortened V by 7 bases and J by 6 bases, and 12 bases separated the two germline ends. The CDR3 loop is CASKRGAKTQYF. CDR3 DNA: TGTGCCAGCAAAAGGGGGGCGAAGACCCAGTACTTC.

This clonotype was seen more than once but under ten times. The rearrangement joins TRBV18 to TRBJ2-3; D is unclear. This CDR3 has 12 residues. Germline V gene data show CDR1 as KGHSH and CDR2 as LQKENI. Trimming left V 5 bases short and J 0 bases short, with 3 bases between. CDR3 bases: TGTGCCAGCTCAACTAGCACAGATACGCAGTATTTT. Amino acids: CASSTSTDTQYF. Full variable domain (missing parts from reference TRBV18 and TRBJ2-3): NAGVMQNPRHLVRRRGQEARLRCSPMKGHSHVYWYRQLPEEGLKFMVYLQKENIIDESGMPKERFSAEFPKEGPSILRIQQVVRGDSAAYFCASSTSTDTQYFGPGTRLTVL.

V gene TRBV5-1 combines with J gene TRBJ1-1; D may be TRBD1 (6 bases). V dropped 0 bases and J dropped 5 bases, with 11 bases sitting between them. Germline-derived CDR1 and CDR2 are SGHRS and YFSETQ. The CDR3 has 14 amino acids. The CDR3 coding sequence is TGCGCCAGCAGCTTGGCTGCAGGGGTGACTGAAGCTTTCTTT. It yields the protein CASSLAAGVTEAFF.

In this sample, this clonotype turned up a few times. This chain joins TRBV20-1 and TRBJ2-2; the match to TRBD2 covers 10 bases. CDR3 length: 15 amino acids. The germline V gene has CDR1 DFQATT and CDR2 SNEGSKA (reference sequence). V lost 4 bases, J lost 0 bases, and 2 bases stayed unmatched. CDR3 region: CSATLAGANTGELFF. The CDR3 DNA sequence: TGCAGTGCTACCCTAGCGGGGGCGAACACCGGGGAGCTGTTTTTT.

In this sample, this clonotype turned up many times. The V call is TRBV10-3, the J call TRBJ1-4, with 9 bases that match TRBD1. Per the germline V gene, CDR1 is ENHRY and CDR2 is SYGVKD. V lost 6 bases to trimming and J lost 8 bases; unmatched junction nucleotides: 10. CDR3 length equals 15 residues. The chain's CDR3 is CAISGDPDRGEKLFF. Here the CDR3 DNA reads TGTGCCATCAGCGGGGACCCGGACAGGGGAGAAAAACTGTTTTTT.

This clonotype has just a few counts. The chain joins TRBV12-3 or TRBV12-4 to TRBJ1-5, with 7 bases lining up with TRBD1. V lost 6 bases, J lost 3 bases, and 5 bases stayed unmatched. The CDR3 length is 14 residues. CDR3 loop: CASSPDRVNQPQHF. The CDR3 bases are TGTGCCAGCAGCCCCGACAGGGTCAATCAGCCCCAGCATTTT.

This clonotype was observed a handful of times. The rearrangement uses TRBV27 and TRBJ1-1; maybe TRBD1 (5 bases). Deletions cut 8 bases from V and 8 bases from J, with 12 bases between. CDR1 is MNHEY, CDR2 SMNVEV, per germline (reference sequence). The CDR3 runs to 11 residues. The CDR3 DNA reads TGTGCCAGCTGGGGGACGGCGGAAGCTTTCTTT. It yields the protein CASWGTAEAFF.

This CDR3 is CASSLGSSGTPQETQYF. The DNA for the CDR3 is TGTGCCAGCAGTTTGGGCTCTTCCGGGACACCTCAAGAGACCCAGTACTTC. V is TRBV27 and J is TRBJ2-5; D perhaps matches TRBD1 (6 bases). Looked up from germline, CDR1 is MNHEY and CDR2 is SMNVEV (reference sequence). This CDR3 contains 17 residues. The germline V and J ends were trimmed by 3 bases and 2 bases, with 19 bases remaining between them.

The V gene is TRBV6-6, the J gene TRBJ2-6, with 8 positions matching TRBD1. Germline V lookup: CDR1 MNHNY, CDR2 SVGAGI (reference sequence). Trimming took 1 base from V and 12 from J; bases not matched to a gene: 11. The CDR3 runs to 16 residues. In DNA form, the CDR3 reads TGTGCCAGCAGTTACTTTACCGGGACAGGAGGTCCCGTCCTGACTTTC. This codes for CASSYFTGTGGPVLTF.

This clonotype appeared a few times. This sequence joins TRBV7-3 and TRBJ2-3; TRBD2 matches 8 bases. There are 16 residues in the CDR3. Germline V gene data show CDR1 as SGHTA and CDR2 as FQGTGA. V dropped 5 bases and J dropped 3; count of bases not matched to a gene: 10. DNA of the CDR3: TGTGCCAGCAGCCCCTATGGGACTAGAAGTACAGATACGCAGTATTTT. This encodes CASSPYGTRSTDTQYF.

There are many counts of this clonotype. The DNA for the CDR3 is TGTGCCACCAGTGATCCGGGAACCGGCACAGATACGCAGTATTTT. It yields the protein CATSDPGTGTDTQYF. The chain has TRBV24-1 and TRBJ2-3; possibly TRBD2 for D (5 bases). The CDR3 sequence is 15 residues long. The V end was cut by 3 bases, the J end by 1 base, with 10 bases between. CDR1 KGHDR and CDR2 SFDVKD come from the germline V gene.

There are many counts of this clonotype. J is TRBJ2-1 and V is TRBV6-2 or TRBV6-3; TRBD2 matches 13 bases. Germline CDR1 reads MNHEY; CDR2 reads SVGEGT. The CDR3 has 16 amino acids. Germline trimming cut 7 bases from V and 4 bases from J; bases unmatched to any gene: 7. The chain's CDR3 is CASKVEGLAGYNEQFF. In DNA, the CDR3 is TGTGCCAGCAAAGTTGAGGGACTAGCGGGGTACAATGAGCAGTTCTTC.